The 18 T cell receptor beta chains reported below all come from one sample, sequenced in a study of Tregs in tolerant kidney transplant recipients. Sequencing was performed with immunoSEQ multiplex PCR; in TCRdb, only in-frame clones are kept and a portion is missing. The data show about 240,000 clones, approximately 83% seen once. The sequencing sample was made of CD4+ T cells from blood. The receptors here all came from a human donor in good health.

The genes are TRBV19 and TRBJ2-3, with a possible D match to TRBD2 (6 bases). The CDR3 is 14 amino acids. Germline CDR1 and CDR2: LNHDA and SQIVND (reference sequence). Trimming cost V 2 bases and J 1 base, with 7 bases left between them. In DNA form, the CDR3 reads TGTGCCAGTAGTATATGGGAGGGCACAGATACGCAGTATTTT. Protein sequence: CASSIWEGTDTQYF. The entire variable domain, with the rest obtained from reference TRBV19 and TRBJ2-3, is as follows: DGGITQSPKYLFRKEGQNVTLSCEQNLNHDAMYWYRQDPGQGLRLIYYSQIVNDFQKGDIAEGYSVSREKKESFPLTVTSAQKNPTAFYLCASSIWEGTDTQYFGPGTRLTVL.

This clone appeared a few times. This chain links TRBV2 with TRBJ1-6; 7 bases line up with TRBD1. The CDR3 runs to 13 residues. Germline V CDR1 and CDR2: SNHLY, FYNNEI. V lost 5 bases to trimming and J lost 14 bases; unmatched junction nucleotides: 9. CDR3 sequence (DNA): TGTGCCAGCAGTCCCAAGAGGGGGCAATCCCTCCACTTT. Its protein product is CASSPKRGQSLHF.

The V and J genes are TRBV6-6 and TRBJ2-3; 9 bases are a match to TRBD2. CDR3 size: 15 residues. With 9 bases clipped from V and 5 bases from J, the junction kept 12 bases outside the gene matches. Looked up from germline, CDR1 is MNHNY and CDR2 is SVGAGI (reference sequence). The CDR3 coding sequence is TGTGCCAGTTGCCCGGCGGGGGGGCGTAAAGATACGCAGTATTTT. Translating it yields CASCPAGGRKDTQYF.

This clone was seen a handful of times. This chain connects TRBV5-1 to TRBJ1-2, with 12 bases lining up with TRBD1. The J segment lost 8 bases and the V segment lost 1 base, leaving 6 bases of the junction unmatched. Germline CDR1 and CDR2: SGHRS and YFSETQ. This CDR3 has 15 amino acids. The CDR3: CASSLSGQGASGYTF. CDR3 coding DNA: TGCGCCAGCAGCTTGTCGGGACAGGGGGCGTCCGGCTACACCTTC.

The chain links TRBV15 to TRBJ1-5, with TRBD1 matching over 7 bases. Germline V gives CDR1 LNHNV, CDR2 YYDKDF (reference sequence). CDR3 length: 14 residues. Trimming removed 3 bases from V and 10 bases from J; junction bases left unmatched: 9. This chain's CDR3 is CATSRDRTGRPQHF. The CDR3 DNA is TGTGCCACCAGCAGGGATCGGACAGGAAGACCCCAGCATTTT.

V and J are TRBV5-1 and TRBJ2-3; 8 nucleotides agree with TRBD1. V lost 0 bases, J lost 0 bases, and 3 bases stayed unmatched. Germline CDR1 and CDR2: SGHRS and YFSETQ. The CDR3 has 16 amino acids. DNA of the CDR3: TGCGCCAGCAGCTTGGGTGACAGGGGAAGCACAGATACGCAGTATTTT. Residues: CASSLGDRGSTDTQYF.

The chain employs TRBV19 and TRBJ1-6; D is perhaps TRBD1 (5 bases). V was cut by 10 bases and J by 8 bases, with 15 bases left in between. Germline CDR1 is LNHDA and CDR2 is SQIVND (reference sequence). The CDR3 totals 13 residues. This CDR3 is CATHGRDDSPLHF. CDR3 nucleotide sequence: TGTGCCACCCATGGTAGGGACGATTCACCCCTCCACTTT.

The chain links TRBV7-9 to TRBJ2-5, with D possibly TRBD1 on 5 matching bases. The J call may be faulty, since TRBJ2-7 better matches the DNA end. This CDR3 is built from 13 residues. Germline lookup yields CDR1 SEHNR and CDR2 FQNEAQ (reference sequence). For the CDR3, the DNA is TGTGCCAGCAGCTCCACGACAGAATACGAGCAGTACTTC. It yields the protein CASSSTTEYEQYF.

The chain combines TRBV7-2 with TRBJ2-4; 8 nucleotides agree with TRBD1. Germline loops: CDR1 SGHTA, CDR2 FQGNSA. CDR3 length: 14 amino acids. J lost 7 bases, V lost 5 bases, and 7 bases had no gene match. This chain's CDR3 is CASSPRDRTNIQYF. As DNA, the CDR3 is TGTGCCAGCAGCCCGCGGGACAGGACCAACATTCAGTACTTC.

This clone appeared a few times. Distinct nucleotide sequences in the sample also encode this CDR3. This chain uses TRBV19 with TRBJ1-2; D remains ambiguous. The germline V gene has CDR1 LNHDA and CDR2 SQIVND (reference sequence). V shed 5 bases and J shed 0 bases, with 7 bases lying between them. The length of the CDR3 is 13 residues. This CDR3 reads CASSYGSNYGYTF. The DNA of the CDR3 is TGTGCCAGTAGTTACGGTTCTAACTATGGCTACACCTTC.

The chain uses TRBV30 and TRBJ2-2; 9 bases map to TRBD1. After removal of 3 bases from V and 6 bases from J, the junction contained 2 bases not matched to a gene. The CDR3 is 13 residues long. Germline lookup yields CDR1 GTSNPN and CDR2 SVGIG (reference sequence). In DNA, the CDR3 is TGTGCCTGGAGCGGGACAGGGTCCGGGGAGCTGTTTTTT. This encodes CAWSGTGSGELFF.

The chain is built from TRBV5-4 and TRBJ2-5; 11 positions match TRBD2. The CDR3 sequence is 17 residues long. The junction had 10 bases not matched to a gene; V was cut back by 1 base and J by 5 bases. Germline-derived CDR1 and CDR2 are SGHNT and YYREEE (reference sequence). The CDR3 sequence is CASSLLGLAGGVETQYF. As DNA, the CDR3 is TGTGCCAGCAGCTTGCTAGGACTAGCGGGCGGGGTGGAGACCCAGTACTTC. The full variable domain, its missing parts supplied by reference TRBV5-4 and TRBJ2-5, is ETGVTQSPTHLIKTRGQQVTLRCSSQSGHNTVSWYQQALGQGPQFIFQYYREEENGRGNFPPRFSGLQFPNYSSELNVNALELDDSALYLCASSLLGLAGGVETQYFGPGTRLLVL.

The CDR3 loop reads CASGFSGRGSYNEQFF. Written as DNA, the CDR3 is TGTGCCAGCGGATTCTCAGGGCGAGGGTCCTACAATGAGCAGTTCTTC. The chain employs TRBV7-9 and TRBJ2-1, with D perhaps given as TRBD1 or TRBD2 (5 bases each). Germline assignment: CDR1 SEHNR and CDR2 FQNEAQ (reference sequence). The CDR3 is made up of 16 amino acids. The V end lost 8 bases, the J end lost 1 base, and 18 bases lay between the germline ends. Complete variable domain (other parts from reference TRBV7-9 and TRBJ2-1): DTGVSQNPRHKITKRGQNVTFRCDPISEHNRLYWYRQTLGQGPEFLTYFQNEAQLEKSRLLSDRFSAERPKGSFSTLEIQRTEQGDSAMYLCASGFSGRGSYNEQFFGPGTRLTVL.

The chain carries TRBV5-4 and TRBJ2-2; D not resolved. Trimming removed 4 bases at V and 7 bases at J, with 8 bases between. Germline lookup yields CDR1 SGHNT and CDR2 YYREEE (reference sequence). The CDR3 runs 12 residues. The CDR3 protein is CASSNKYGELFF. The DNA of the CDR3 is TGTGCCAGCAGCAACAAGTACGGGGAGCTGTTTTTT.

The V and J genes are TRBV30 and TRBJ1-6; 9 bases are shared with TRBD1. The CDR3 is 18 residues long. The germline gives CDR1 GTSNPN, CDR2 SVGIG (reference sequence). The V and J ends lost 7 bases and 10 bases, in that order; junction bases with no gene match: 23. CDR3 region: CASPAPGQGSISGSPLHF. The DNA of the CDR3 is TGTGCCTCGCCCGCACCGGGACAGGGTTCGATTAGCGGATCACCCCTCCACTTT.

Only one count was recorded for this clone. The V gene is TRBV29-1, the J gene TRBJ1-2; unclear D gene. V gave up 4 bases and J gave up 0 bases, with 6 bases separating them. Germline V gene data show CDR1 as SQVTM and CDR2 as ANQGSEA. The CDR3 has 12 amino acids. Here the CDR3 reads CSVGKANYGYTF. The CDR3 nucleotides are TGCAGCGTTGGCAAAGCTAACTATGGCTACACCTTC.

The chain combines TRBV18 with TRBJ1-4; TRBD1 agrees at 8 bases. Germline V gene sequence: CDR1 KGHSH, CDR2 LQKENI. The CDR3 is 15 residues long. Germline trimming cut 3 bases from V and 5 bases from J; bases unmatched to any gene: 5. In DNA form, the CDR3 reads TGTGCCAGCTCACCCTCGGACAGGGCGAATGAAAAACTGTTTTTT. This sequence encodes CASSPSDRANEKLFF.

The DNA for the CDR3 is TGTGCCAGCAGCGCCAGGGTTCCCAATGAGCAGTTCTTC. This codes for CASSARVPNEQFF. The V call is TRBV5-6, the J call TRBJ2-1; tentatively, D is TRBD1 (5 bases). Germline CDR1 reads SGHDT; CDR2 reads YYEEEE. Trimming shortened V by 4 bases and J by 6 bases, and 11 bases separated the two germline ends. There are 13 residues in the CDR3.